Presented here are 28 T cell receptor beta chains from one specimen sequenced in a study of graft-versus-host responses after intestinal transplantation. TCRdb's copy holds only in-frame clones and misses some; the assay was immunoSEQ multiplex PCR. The sample shows about 98,000 clones, about 82% of them seen only once. The source was PBMCs, collected 255 days after intestinal transplant. The source is a human patient who received an intestinal transplant, so some T cells may come from the graft donor.

The V call is TRBV15, the J call TRBJ1-3; D is undetermined. The V end lost 5 bases, the J end lost 9 bases, and 17 bases lay between the germline ends. CDR1 is LNHNV, CDR2 YYDKDF, per germline (reference sequence). The CDR3 sequence is 14 residues long. CDR3 sequence: CATSHLRAESTIYF. The CDR3 DNA is TGTGCCACCAGCCACCTCCGGGCGGAAAGCACCATATATTTT.

The chain joins TRBV18 to TRBJ2-3, with 11 positions matching TRBD2. V lost 7 bases to trimming and J lost 2 bases; unmatched junction nucleotides: 5. From germline, CDR1 is KGHSH and CDR2 LQKENI. The CDR3 is 15 amino acids. Here the CDR3 DNA reads TGTGCCAGCTTCCCGACTAGCGGGGTCACAGATACGCAGTATTTT. Protein sequence: CASFPTSGVTDTQYF.

The chain joins TRBV14 to TRBJ1-2; TRBD1 might be the D (5 bases). V lost 6 bases and J 5 bases, leaving 13 bases between the germline ends. Germline-derived CDR1 and CDR2 are SGHDN and FVKESK. The CDR3 covers 13 residues. CDR3 in amino acids: CASSPGTQYGYTF. The CDR3 DNA reads as TGTGCCAGCAGTCCCGGGACTCAATATGGCTACACCTTC.

This clone was detected only once. The V call is TRBV10-3, the J call TRBJ2-3; a possible D gene is TRBD1 (6 bases). V gave up 1 base and J gave up 2 bases, with 13 bases separating them. The CDR3 is 16 residues long. CDR1 and CDR2 (germline): ENHRY, SYGVKD. CDR3 bases: TGTGCCATCAGTGAGTGGGTGGGGACAAACACAGATACGCAGTATTTT. Its translation: CAISEWVGTNTDTQYF.

In nucleotides, the CDR3 is TGCGCCAGCAGCTTGGATGGAACCTCTGGGGCCAACGTCCTGACTTTC. Protein product: CASSLDGTSGANVLTF. The V and J genes are TRBV5-1 and TRBJ2-6; the D is unclear. Per the germline V gene, CDR1 is SGHRS and CDR2 is YFSETQ. The germline V and J ends were trimmed by 0 bases and 0 bases, with 7 bases remaining between them. This CDR3 region has 16 residues.

V is TRBV28 and J is TRBJ1-3, with a tentative D call TRBD1 (6 bases). Between the trimmed V and J ends, which lost 3 bases and 0 bases, there was a span of 15 bases. Germline CDR1 is MDHEN and CDR2 is SYDVKM. The CDR3 extends over 17 amino acids. The CDR3 reads CASSFIQGPLSGNTIYF. CDR3 in DNA: TGTGCCAGCAGTTTCATCCAGGGGCCACTCTCTGGAAACACCATATATTTT.

The V call is TRBV4-2, the J call TRBJ2-3; 13 bases agree with TRBD2. Per germline, CDR1 LGHNA and CDR2 YNFKEQ. The CDR3 extends over 17 amino acids. With 0 bases clipped from V and 5 bases from J, the junction kept 5 bases outside the gene matches. In DNA form, the CDR3 reads TGTGCCAGCAGCCAAGAACTAGCGGGAGGGCCGAGAGATACGCAGTATTTT. Translating gives CASSQELAGGPRDTQYF.

The rearrangement links TRBV9 to TRBJ2-3; D unresolved. The length of the CDR3 is 15 residues. CDR1 and CDR2 from the germline V gene are SGDLS and YYNGEE. V was trimmed by 4 bases and J by 1 base, leaving 13 bases between them. CDR3 amino acids: CASSLYGVGTDTQYF. CDR3 nucleotide sequence: TGTGCCAGCAGCCTCTACGGAGTCGGCACAGATACGCAGTATTTT.

V gene TRBV29-1 combines with J gene TRBJ2-2; 7 bases agree with TRBD1. The CDR3 loop spans 15 amino acids. V lost 1 base to trimming and J lost 2 bases; unmatched junction nucleotides: 4. The germline V gene has CDR1 SQVTM and CDR2 ANQGSEA. The CDR3 DNA reads TGCAGCGTTGAAGCTAACAGGGGTAACACCGGGGAGCTGTTTTTT. It encodes CSVEANRGNTGELFF.

The V call is TRBV10-2, the J call TRBJ2-3; 9 positions match TRBD2. There are 18 residues in the CDR3. With V trimmed by 3 bases and J by 1 base, 11 bases remained unmatched. Germline lookup yields CDR1 WSHSY and CDR2 SAAADI. The CDR3: CASSEGISRLAGTDTQYF. CDR3 nucleotide sequence: TGCGCCAGCAGTGAAGGCATTAGTAGACTAGCGGGCACAGATACGCAGTATTTT.

The chain links TRBV11-3 to TRBJ2-1, with D possibly called TRBD1 or TRBD2 (5 bases each). The germline CDR1 and CDR2 sequences are SGHNT and YENEEA. V lost 5 bases, J lost 1 base, and 21 bases lay in between. The CDR3 is 18 amino acids. DNA for the CDR3: TGTGCCAGCAGCCAAAAACGGGGCGCCTCATCTTCCTACAATGAGCAGTTCTTC. Translating it yields CASSQKRGASSSYNEQFF.

The rearrangement joins TRBV19 to TRBJ1-2, with TRBD1 matching over 7 bases. Germline V gene sequence: CDR1 LNHDA, CDR2 SQIVND (reference sequence). The CDR3 is 13 amino acids. After removal of 5 bases from V and 3 bases from J, the junction contained 3 bases not matched to a gene. CDR3 sequence: CASSPGTDYGYTF. The CDR3 coding sequence is TGTGCCAGTAGTCCAGGGACAGACTATGGCTACACCTTC.

Points on this clone: The sample holds other DNA sequences that translate to the same CDR3. The chain's CDR3 is CASSRDRGRGGSPLHF. The CDR3 bases are TGTGCCAGCAGCCGTGATAGGGGCCGGGGGGGTTCACCCCTCCACTTT. V usage is TRBV28 and J usage is TRBJ1-6, with D possibly matching TRBD1 (5 bases). The CDR3 length is 16 residues. Germline CDR1 and CDR2: MDHEN and SYDVKM. Trimming pared 6 bases from V and 9 bases from J, leaving 21 bases between.

The J gene is TRBJ2-1, the V gene TRBV4-3; 7 bases match TRBD1. The CDR3 extends over 15 amino acids. Germline V gene lookup returns CDR1 LGHNA and CDR2 YSLEER. The ends lost 3 bases at V and 0 bases at J; junction bases unmatched: 2. CDR3 residues: CASSQTGSSYNEQFF. Written as DNA, the CDR3 is TGCGCCAGCAGCCAGACAGGGAGCTCCTACAATGAGCAGTTCTTC.

The rearrangement links TRBV5-1 to TRBJ2-7; 11 bases map to TRBD1. Germline V gives CDR1 SGHRS, CDR2 YFSETQ. This CDR3 comprises 17 residues. J gave up 2 bases and V 2 bases, and 9 bases lay outside the gene matches. This CDR3 is CASSFGTGGSIAYEQYF. The DNA for the CDR3 is TGCGCCAGCAGCTTTGGGACAGGGGGTAGCATCGCCTACGAGCAGTACTTC.

CDR3 nucleotide sequence: TGTGCCAGCAGTTCCCGACTAGCGGGGGCGTCCGCGAGGTATTTT. The encoded protein is CASSSRLAGASARYF. The chain recombines TRBV6-5 with TRBJ2-3, with 12 bases fitting TRBD2. V trimming: 4 bases; J trimming: 14 bases; junction bases outside the gene matches: 13. The CDR3 covers 15 residues. Germline V CDR1 and CDR2: MNHEY, SVGAGI.

As regards this clone: The junction shows a germline mismatch at one end, possibly a read error. The chain combines TRBV6-5 with TRBJ1-5; D is ambiguous. CDR3 length equals 13 residues. Germline V gene data show CDR1 as MNHEY and CDR2 as SVGAGI. This CDR3 reads CASSYGRNRPQHF. As DNA, the CDR3 is TGTGCCAGCAGTTACGGGAGGAATCGGCCCCAGCATTTT.

Here the CDR3 reads CASSLTKMSSGNTIYF. The DNA of the CDR3 is TGTGCCAGCAGCTTGACGAAGATGAGCTCTGGAAACACCATATATTTT. The chain carries TRBV5-8 and TRBJ1-3; unclear D gene. This CDR3 contains 16 residues. Germline CDR1 is SGHTS and CDR2 is YDEGEE. Trimming removed 1 base at V and 0 bases at J, with 11 bases between.

The chain couples TRBV19 to TRBJ2-7; 10 bases align to TRBD1. V shed 3 bases, J shed 4 bases, and the junction held 12 bases outside the gene matches. Per the germline V gene, CDR1 is LNHDA and CDR2 is SQIVND (reference sequence). The CDR3 totals 17 residues. The DNA for the CDR3 is TGTGCCAGTAGTATGGCCAGACGACAGGGGGCTTCATACGAGCAGTACTTC. Its protein is CASSMARRQGASYEQYF.

V and J are TRBV12-2 and TRBJ2-4; the D call TRBD2 from the table was never checked on the DNA. TRBV12-2 is noted as a pseudogene. CDR3 size: 20 residues. This CDR3 is CASRLGAGLAGNLAKNIQYF. The CDR3 DNA sequence: TGTGCAAGTCGCTTAGGCGCTGGACTAGCGGGAAACCTAGCCAAAAACATTCAGTACTTC.

The sample holds a few counts of this clone. The gene calls are TRBV19 and TRBJ1-1, with D possibly matching TRBD1 (6 bases). The CDR3 totals 15 residues. V lost 3 bases and J 3 bases, leaving 14 bases between the germline ends. Germline V gene sequence: CDR1 LNHDA, CDR2 SQIVND (reference sequence). CDR3 amino acids: CASSIGGGRDTEAFF. In DNA form, the CDR3 reads TGTGCCAGTAGTATCGGGGGCGGACGAGACACTGAAGCTTTCTTT.

This chain links TRBV6-5 with TRBJ2-1; 8 positions match TRBD2. V dropped 7 bases and J dropped 5; count of bases not matched to a gene: 10. Germline V gives CDR1 MNHEY, CDR2 SVGAGI. The CDR3 extends over 15 amino acids. Written as DNA, the CDR3 is TGTGCCAGCAAACAATTTGCGGGGGGTAACAATGAGCAGTTCTTC. As protein: CASKQFAGGNNEQFF.

The rearrangement joins TRBV25-1 to TRBJ1-4, with unresolved D. Trimming removed 2 bases from V and 0 bases from J, with 7 bases in between. The CDR3 is 15 residues long. CDR1 and CDR2 from the germline V gene are MGHDK and SYGVNS. CDR3 DNA: TGTGCCAGCAGTGAACTAAGAACAACTAATGAAAAACTGTTTTTT. Protein product: CASSELRTTNEKLFF. Full variable domain (remainder filled in from reference TRBV25-1 and TRBJ1-4): EADIYQTPRYLVIGTGKKITLECSQTMGHDKMYWYQQDPGMELHLIHYSYGVNSTEKGDLSSESTVSRIRTEHFPLTLESARPSHTSQYLCASSELRTTNEKLFFGSGTQLSVL.

The V gene is TRBV15, the J gene TRBJ2-1; D not resolved. This CDR3 region has 13 residues. Germline CDR1 and CDR2: LNHNV and YYDKDF (reference sequence). The ends were cut back, 0 bases at V and 5 bases at J, with 5 bases in the middle. This CDR3 is CATSREPNNEQFF. CDR3 coding DNA: TGTGCCACCAGCAGAGAGCCCAACAATGAGCAGTTCTTC.

The V and J genes are TRBV7-2 and TRBJ2-5; 11 bases map to TRBD2. The CDR3 has 15 amino acids. Germline V CDR1 and CDR2: SGHTA, FQGNSA. V was pared by 4 bases and J by 5 bases, with 6 bases of the junction left unmatched. CDR3 coding DNA: TGTGCCAGCAGCTCGACTAGCGGGGCCGGGGAGACCCAGTACTTC. It encodes CASSSTSGAGETQYF. The entire variable domain, with the rest obtained from reference TRBV7-2 and TRBJ2-5, is as follows: GAGVSQSPSNKVTEKGKDVELRCDPISGHTALYWYRQSLGQGLEFLIYFQGNSAPDKSGLPSDRFSAERTGGSVSTLTIQRTQQEDSAVYLCASSSTSGAGETQYFGPGTRLLVL.

The rearrangement joins TRBV7-3 to TRBJ2-3; TRBD2 might be the D (5 bases). V was trimmed by 1 base and J by 0 bases, leaving 11 bases between them. Per germline, CDR1 SGHTA and CDR2 FQGTGA. The CDR3 is made up of 16 amino acids. CDR3 in DNA: TGTGCCAGCAGCTTAATTGTGAGAGGGAGCACAGATACGCAGTATTTT. Translated: CASSLIVRGSTDTQYF.

This clone turned up a few times. The chain recombines TRBV19 with TRBJ1-5; possibly TRBD1 for D (6 bases). The CDR3 is 15 amino acids. Trimming left V 3 bases short and J 6 bases short, with 15 bases between. Germline values: CDR1 LNHDA, CDR2 SQIVND (reference sequence). CDR3 DNA sequence: TGTGCCAGTAGTATCGGTGCGGGGGGCGGTCAGCCCCAGCATTTT. It is translated as CASSIGAGGGQPQHF. Supplemented by reference TRBV19 and TRBJ1-5, the full variable domain reads DGGITQSPKYLFRKEGQNVTLSCEQNLNHDAMYWYRQDPGQGLRLIYYSQIVNDFQKGDIAEGYSVSREKKESFPLTVTSAQKNPTAFYLCASSIGAGGGQPQHFGDGTRLSIL.

This chain connects TRBV11-2 to TRBJ2-7; 12 bases are a match to TRBD2. The CDR3 has 15 residues. Trimming at V came to 3 bases and at J to 3 bases, leaving 3 bases not matched to a gene. The germline gives CDR1 SGHAT, CDR2 FQNNGV. CDR3 in amino acids: CASSLLAGGRYEQYV. The CDR3 bases are TGTGCCAGCAGCTTGCTAGCGGGGGGGCGCTACGAGCAGTACGTC.